The next 5 T cell receptor beta chains were all read from a single sample in a study of beta chain features in type 1 diabetes. What was sequenced were expressed TCRB transcripts, since all of the isolated RNA had been reverse transcribed. TCRdb's table, derived via immunoSEQ multiplex PCR, lists solely in-frame clones and lacks some. The sample contains 860,000 or so clones, 15% to 20% of which appear only once. Sequencing used naive CD4+ T cells from blood. The receptors were sampled from a woman aged 18-29 years in good health.

This clone was recorded a few times. This chain uses TRBV7-3 with TRBJ2-1; no firm D call. With 6 bases removed from V and 7 bases from J, the gap between germline ends came to 10 bases. This CDR3 comprises 12 residues. Germline loops: CDR1 SGHTA, CDR2 FQGTGA. The DNA of the CDR3 is TGTGCCAGCAGGAGTAACGATAATGAGCAGTTCTTC. It is translated as CASRSNDNEQFF. Combining the CDR3 with reference TRBV7-3 and TRBJ2-1 gives the whole variable domain GAGVSQTPSNKVTEKGKYVELRCDPISGHTALYWYRQSLGQGPEFLIYFQGTGAADDSGLPNDRFFAVRPEGSVSTLKIQRTERGDSAVYLCASRSNDNEQFFGPGTRLTVL.

This clone occurred a few times. The chain joins TRBV11-1 to TRBJ1-1; D unresolved. Trimming took 1 base from V and 5 from J, leaving 8 bases between them. Germline V gene sequence: CDR1 SGHAT, CDR2 FQDESV (reference sequence). The CDR3 is 13 residues long. The CDR3 protein is CASSLVRGTEAFF. In DNA, the CDR3 is TGTGCCAGCAGCTTAGTTCGGGGAACTGAAGCTTTCTTT.

The chain has TRBV7-2 and TRBJ2-1; no clear D. The CDR3 is 15 residues long. Germline V gene sequence: CDR1 SGHTA, CDR2 FQGNSA. Trimming pared 1 base from V and 7 bases from J, leaving 14 bases between. In DNA form, the CDR3 reads TGTGCCAGCAGCTTAGTTTCTGTTCAAGTAAATGAGCAGTTCTTC. Its protein is CASSLVSVQVNEQFF.

This clone turned up a few times. The chain links TRBV7-2 to TRBJ2-5, with TRBD2 matching 8 bases. Trimming took 0 bases from V and 7 from J; bases not matched to a gene: 4. This CDR3 is built from 14 residues. The germline V gene has CDR1 SGHTA and CDR2 FQGNSA. The CDR3 nucleotides are TGTGCCAGCAGCTTAGCTAGCGGGGCCTTGACCCAGTACTTC. Encoded protein: CASSLASGALTQYF.

This clone was found a few times. The chain links TRBV11-2 to TRBJ2-7; 8 bases map to TRBD1. Germline CDR1 is SGHAT and CDR2 is FQNNGV. Trimming at V came to 0 bases and at J to 6 bases, leaving 1 base not matched to a gene. This CDR3 has 13 amino acids. The CDR3 reads CASSLDGQGEQYF. The CDR3 nucleotides read TGTGCCAGCAGCTTAGACGGACAGGGCGAGCAGTACTTC.